Many counts were recorded for the clone carrying this T cell receptor (beta chain). The junction does not match germline at one end; this may be a read error. The authors ran a second PCR of about 7 to 11 cycles using a sample-barcoded 5' primer and a J-beta primer mix. Each CDR3 protein is one row after TCRdb ran MiXCR on the 5' RACE reads. The sample carries 920,000 or so distinct CDR3 sequences, 35% to 50% recorded once. These data come from a study of blood T cells in healthy people across ages. Material: blood. The clonotype comes from a woman aged 55 to 70 in good health.

The CDR3 sequence is CSVEDRAVAYNEQFF. DNA for the CDR3: TGCAGCGTGGAAGACAGGGCCGTAGCCTACAATGAGCAGTTCTTC. The chain couples TRBV29-1 to TRBJ2-1, with 7 bases aligning to TRBD1. CDR3 length: 15 amino acids. Germline V gene lookup returns CDR1 SQVTM and CDR2 ANQGSEA.